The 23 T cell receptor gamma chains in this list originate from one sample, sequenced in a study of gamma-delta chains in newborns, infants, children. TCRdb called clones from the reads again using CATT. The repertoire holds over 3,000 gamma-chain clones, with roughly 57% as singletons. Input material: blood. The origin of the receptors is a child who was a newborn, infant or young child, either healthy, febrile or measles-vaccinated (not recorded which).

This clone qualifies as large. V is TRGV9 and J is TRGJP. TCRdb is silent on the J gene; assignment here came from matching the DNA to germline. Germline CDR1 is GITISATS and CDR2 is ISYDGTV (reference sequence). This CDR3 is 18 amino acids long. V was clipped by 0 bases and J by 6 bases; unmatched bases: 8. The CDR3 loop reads CALWEVPRGELGKKIKVF. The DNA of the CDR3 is TGTGCCTTGTGGGAGGTGCCTCGAGGAGAGTTGGGCAAAAAAATCAAGGTATTT.

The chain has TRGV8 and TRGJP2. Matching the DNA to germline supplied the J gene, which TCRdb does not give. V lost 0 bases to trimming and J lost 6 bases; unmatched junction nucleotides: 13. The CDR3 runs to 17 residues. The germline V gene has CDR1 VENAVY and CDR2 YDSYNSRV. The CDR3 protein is CATWDRWGYRGDWIKTF. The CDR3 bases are TGTGCCACCTGGGATAGGTGGGGCTATAGGGGTGATTGGATCAAGACGTTT.

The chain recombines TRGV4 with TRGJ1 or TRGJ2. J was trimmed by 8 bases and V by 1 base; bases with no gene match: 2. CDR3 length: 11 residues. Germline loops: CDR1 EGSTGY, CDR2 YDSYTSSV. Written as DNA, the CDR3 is TGTGCCACCTGGGATGGAAATAAGAAACTCTTT. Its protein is CATWDGNKKLF.

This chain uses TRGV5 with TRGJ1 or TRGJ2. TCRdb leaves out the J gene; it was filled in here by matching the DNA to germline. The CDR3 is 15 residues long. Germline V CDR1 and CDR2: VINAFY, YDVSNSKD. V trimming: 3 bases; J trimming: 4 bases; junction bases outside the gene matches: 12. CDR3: CATWDVTLTYYKKLF. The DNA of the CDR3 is TGTGCCACCTGGGACGTTACCTTAACATATTATAAGAAACTCTTT.

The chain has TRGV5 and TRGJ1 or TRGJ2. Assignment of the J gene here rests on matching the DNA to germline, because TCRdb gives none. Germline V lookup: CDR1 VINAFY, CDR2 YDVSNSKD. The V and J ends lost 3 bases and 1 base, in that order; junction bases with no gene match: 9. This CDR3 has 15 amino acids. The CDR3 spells CATWDGDVNYYKKLF. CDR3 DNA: TGTGCCACCTGGGACGGGGATGTTAATTATTATAAGAAACTCTTT.

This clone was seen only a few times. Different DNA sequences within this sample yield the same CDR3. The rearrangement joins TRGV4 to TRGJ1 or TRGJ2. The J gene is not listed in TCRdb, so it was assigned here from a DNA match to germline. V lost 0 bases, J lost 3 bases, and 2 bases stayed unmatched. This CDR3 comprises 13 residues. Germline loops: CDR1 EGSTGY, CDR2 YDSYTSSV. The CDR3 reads CATWDGPYYKKLF. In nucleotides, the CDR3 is TGTGCCACCTGGGATGGGCCTTATTATAAGAAACTCTTT.

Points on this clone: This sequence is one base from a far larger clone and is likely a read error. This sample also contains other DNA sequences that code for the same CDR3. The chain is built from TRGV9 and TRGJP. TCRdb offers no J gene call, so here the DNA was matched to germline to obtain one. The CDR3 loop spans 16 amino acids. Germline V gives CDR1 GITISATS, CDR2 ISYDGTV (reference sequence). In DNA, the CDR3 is TGTGCCTTGTGGGAGGCAGAGGAGTTAGGCAAAAAAATCAAGGTATTT. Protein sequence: CALWEAEELGKKIKVF.

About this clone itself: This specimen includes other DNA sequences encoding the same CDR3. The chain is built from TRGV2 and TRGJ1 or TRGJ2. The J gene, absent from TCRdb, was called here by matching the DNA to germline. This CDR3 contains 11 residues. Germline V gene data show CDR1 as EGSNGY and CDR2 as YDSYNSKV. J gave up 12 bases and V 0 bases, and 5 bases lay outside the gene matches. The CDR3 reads CATWDGPRKLF. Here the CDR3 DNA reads TGTGCCACCTGGGACGGGCCGAGGAAACTCTTT.

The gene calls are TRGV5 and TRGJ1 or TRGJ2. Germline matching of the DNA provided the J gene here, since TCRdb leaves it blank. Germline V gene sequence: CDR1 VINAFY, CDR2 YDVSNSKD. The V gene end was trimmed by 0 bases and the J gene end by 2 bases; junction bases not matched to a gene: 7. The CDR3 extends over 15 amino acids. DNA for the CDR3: TGTGCCACCTGGGACAGGCAGAGGGATTATTATAAGAAACTCTTT. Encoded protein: CATWDRQRDYYKKLF.

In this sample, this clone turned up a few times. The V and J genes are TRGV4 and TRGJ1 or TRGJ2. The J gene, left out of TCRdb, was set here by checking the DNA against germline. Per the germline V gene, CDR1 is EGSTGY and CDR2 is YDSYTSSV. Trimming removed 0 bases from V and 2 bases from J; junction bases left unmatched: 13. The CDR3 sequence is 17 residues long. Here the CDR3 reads CATWDGRSVWDYYKKLF. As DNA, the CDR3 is TGTGCCACCTGGGATGGGCGATCGGTGTGGGATTATTATAAGAAACTCTTT.

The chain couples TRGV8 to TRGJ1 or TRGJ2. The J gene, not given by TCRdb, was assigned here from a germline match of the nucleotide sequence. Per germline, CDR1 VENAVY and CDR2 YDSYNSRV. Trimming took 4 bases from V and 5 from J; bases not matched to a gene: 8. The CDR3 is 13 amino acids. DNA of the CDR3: TGTGCCACCTGGGAACTCGGACATTATAAGAAACTCTTT. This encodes CATWELGHYKKLF.

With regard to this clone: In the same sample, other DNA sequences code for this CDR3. CDR3 DNA: TGTGCCACCTGGGACGGCCCCATTTATTATAAGAAACTCTTT. As protein: CATWDGPIYYKKLF. The chain joins TRGV2 to TRGJ1 or TRGJ2. TCRdb lists no J gene, so it was determined here by aligning the DNA to germline. Per germline, CDR1 EGSNGY and CDR2 YDSYNSKV. The CDR3 loop spans 14 amino acids. The V gene end was trimmed by 1 base and the J gene end by 3 bases; junction bases not matched to a gene: 6.

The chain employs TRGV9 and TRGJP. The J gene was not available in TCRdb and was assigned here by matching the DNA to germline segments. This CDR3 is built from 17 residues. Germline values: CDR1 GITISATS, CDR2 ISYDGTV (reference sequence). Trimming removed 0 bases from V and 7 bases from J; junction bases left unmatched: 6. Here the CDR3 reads CALWEVIQELGKKIKVF. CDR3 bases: TGTGCCTTGTGGGAGGTGATTCAGGAGTTGGGCAAAAAAATCAAGGTATTT.

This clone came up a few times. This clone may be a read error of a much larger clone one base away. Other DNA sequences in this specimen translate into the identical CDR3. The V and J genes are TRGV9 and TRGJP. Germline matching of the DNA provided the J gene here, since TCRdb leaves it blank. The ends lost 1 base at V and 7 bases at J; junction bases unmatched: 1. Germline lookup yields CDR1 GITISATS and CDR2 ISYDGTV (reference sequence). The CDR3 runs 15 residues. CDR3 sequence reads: CALWEVELGKKIKVF. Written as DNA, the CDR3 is TGTGCCTTGTGGGAGGTCGAGTTGGGCAAAAAAATCAAGGTATTT.

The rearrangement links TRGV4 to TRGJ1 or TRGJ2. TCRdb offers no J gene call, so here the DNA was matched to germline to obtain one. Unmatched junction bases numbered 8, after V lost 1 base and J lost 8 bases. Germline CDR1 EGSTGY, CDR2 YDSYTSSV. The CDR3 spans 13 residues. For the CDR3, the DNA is TGTGCCACCTGGGATGGAAGAGGAGATAAGAAACTCTTT. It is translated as CATWDGRGDKKLF.

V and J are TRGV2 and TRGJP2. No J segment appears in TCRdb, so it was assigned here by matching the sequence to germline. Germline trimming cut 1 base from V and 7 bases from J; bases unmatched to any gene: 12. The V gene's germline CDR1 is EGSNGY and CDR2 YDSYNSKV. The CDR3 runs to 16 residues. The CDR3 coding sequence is TGTGCCACCTGGGACGGCCGGGGCGGGTTTGATTGGATCAAGACGTTT. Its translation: CATWDGRGGFDWIKTF.

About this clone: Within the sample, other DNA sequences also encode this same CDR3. CDR3 in amino acids: CALWEVTQELGKKIKVF. As DNA, the CDR3 is TGTGCCTTGTGGGAGGTGACACAAGAGTTGGGCAAAAAAATCAAGGTATTT. The chain employs TRGV9 and TRGJP. The J gene, left out of TCRdb, was set here by checking the DNA against germline. This CDR3 is 17 amino acids long. Germline V gives CDR1 GITISATS, CDR2 ISYDGTV (reference sequence). Unmatched junction bases numbered 3, after V lost 0 bases and J lost 4 bases.

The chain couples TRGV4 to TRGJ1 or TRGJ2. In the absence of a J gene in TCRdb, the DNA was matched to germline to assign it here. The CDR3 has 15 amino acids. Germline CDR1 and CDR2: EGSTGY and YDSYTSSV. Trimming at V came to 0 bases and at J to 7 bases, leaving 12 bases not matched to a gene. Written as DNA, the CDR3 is TGTGCCACCTGGGATGGGGCCTGGGGGAGGTATAAGAAACTCTTT. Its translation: CATWDGAWGRYKKLF.

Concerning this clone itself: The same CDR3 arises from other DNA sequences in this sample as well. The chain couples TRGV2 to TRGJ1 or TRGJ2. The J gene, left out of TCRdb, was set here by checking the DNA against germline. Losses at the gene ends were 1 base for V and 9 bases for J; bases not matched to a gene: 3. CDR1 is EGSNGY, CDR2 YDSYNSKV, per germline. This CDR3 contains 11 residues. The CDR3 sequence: CATWDGSKKLF. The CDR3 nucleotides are TGTGCCACCTGGGACGGTTCTAAGAAACTCTTT.

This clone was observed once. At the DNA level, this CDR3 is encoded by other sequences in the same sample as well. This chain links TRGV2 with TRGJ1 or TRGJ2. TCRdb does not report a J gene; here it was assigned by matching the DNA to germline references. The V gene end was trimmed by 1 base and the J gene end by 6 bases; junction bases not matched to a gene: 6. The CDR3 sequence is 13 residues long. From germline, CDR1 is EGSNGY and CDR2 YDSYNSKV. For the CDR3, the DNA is TGTGCCACCTGGGACGGTCAGGGTTATAAGAAACTCTTT. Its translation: CATWDGQGYKKLF.

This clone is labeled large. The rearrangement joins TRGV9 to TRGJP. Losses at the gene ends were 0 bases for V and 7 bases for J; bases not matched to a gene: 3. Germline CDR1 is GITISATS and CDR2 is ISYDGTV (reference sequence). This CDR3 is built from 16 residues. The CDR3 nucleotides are TGTGCCTTGTGGGAGGTGCTGGAGTTGGGCAAAAAAATCAAGGTATTT. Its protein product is CALWEVLELGKKIKVF.

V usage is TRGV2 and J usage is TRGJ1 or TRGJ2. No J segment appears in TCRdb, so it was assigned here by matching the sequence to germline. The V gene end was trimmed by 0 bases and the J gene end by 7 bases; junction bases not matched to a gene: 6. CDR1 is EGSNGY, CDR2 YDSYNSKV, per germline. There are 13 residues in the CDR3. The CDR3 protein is CATWDGLGYKKLF. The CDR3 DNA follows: TGTGCCACCTGGGACGGGCTAGGATATAAGAAACTCTTT.

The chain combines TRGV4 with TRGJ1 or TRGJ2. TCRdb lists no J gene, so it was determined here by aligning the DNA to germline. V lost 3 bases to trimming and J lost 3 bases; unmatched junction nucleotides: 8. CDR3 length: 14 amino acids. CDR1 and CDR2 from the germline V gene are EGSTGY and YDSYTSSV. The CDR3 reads CATWDSARYYKKLF. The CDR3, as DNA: TGTGCCACCTGGGATTCTGCCCGTTATTATAAGAAACTCTTT.